This T cell receptor (beta chain) was observed in a study of T cell repertoires in cytomegalovirus infection (dated by TCRdb to the late 2010s). A note on the overall study: Because public TCR beta signatures pointed to carriage of CMV infection together with the matching HLA type, the HLA type of each donor mattered for the analysis. Beyond this particular receptor, the publication reports: Cumulative frequency of public TCR beta family members discriminated carriers of CMV infection plus the relevant HLA type in this cohort and an independent approximately 350-donor cohort. In the ex vivo response, HLA-C-restricted CMV-specific TCR beta clonotypes were dominant, and in two of eight donors the single most frequent clonotype came from this HLA-C-restricted group.

These reads were obtained on an Illumina HiSeq 1500. Through fastp at Q25 and MiXCR, TCRdb rebuilt clones from the public reads, retaining in-frame beta chains. Each CDR3 protein gets just one entry, which takes the most common genes and DNA from the rows behind it. In all, the sample holds more than 150,000 distinct CDR3 sequences, and roughly 20% of those were seen once. The top ten hold 2.5% to 3% of the sample. This clonotype came up a few times. What this receptor recognizes is not known. No qualities accompany the bases; no much larger clone lies one base away. V and J are truncated by 4 bases and 2 bases respectively, leaving an intervening sequence of 29 bases. The CDR3 numbers 20 residues from cysteine through phenylalanine. Solely the CDR3 DNA is kept, with 60 bases framed from the first base. CDR1 and CDR2 are drawn from the germline V gene: SGHTA, FQGNSA.

This clonotype was obtained from a human donor in good health (CMV status not recorded). Some clones in this sample may be carry-over from other donors' samples. What was sequenced was PBMCs. The sequence is built from TRBV7-2 and TRBJ2-5, and possibly TRBD2, on 8 matching bases. The base sequence is TGTGCCAGCAGCTCCCGGTGGACAGGAGGGGTTCGGGAGGGACAAGAGACCCAGTACTTC. It specifies CASSSRWTGGVREGQETQYF.